Listed here are 32 T cell receptor beta chains from one sample, sequenced in a study of regulatory T cells in long-lasting Graves disease. The sample's time point: persistent/refractory GD, antithyroid drugs over 5 years with positive TRAb. From RNA extracted from PBMCs, the TCR library was made. Libraries of TCR beta came from iRepertoire HTBI primers plus Arm-PCR of CDR3 regions. TCRdb reprocessed the multiplex PCR reads via MiXCR and lists one record per CDR3 protein. This table has 400,000 to 500,000 distinct CDR3 sequences, less than 25% appearing once. The sample was peripheral blood mononuclear cells (PBMCs), taken when the disease was refractory, from a patient treated with antithyroid drugs. These receptors were obtained from a female donor with Graves disease.

This clonotype has a count of ten or more. The chain combines TRBV11-2 with TRBJ1-3; the D is unclear. The CDR3 covers 14 residues. V lost 4 bases and J 1 base, leaving 8 bases between the germline ends. From germline, CDR1 is SGHAT and CDR2 FQNNGV. Written as DNA, the CDR3 is TGTGCCAGCAGCTCCCTCCGTTCTGGAAACACCATATATTTT. Translating gives CASSSLRSGNTIYF.

This chain uses TRBV2 with TRBJ2-1, with a possible D match to TRBD2 (6 bases). The CDR3 is 14 residues long. Germline V CDR1 and CDR2: SNHLY, FYNNEI. V was trimmed by 8 bases and J by 7 bases, leaving 18 bases between them. DNA for the CDR3: TGTGCCAGCCTCACCGGGAGAACAGCAAATGAGCAGTTCTTC. Translated: CASLTGRTANEQFF.

This clonotype was found a few times. This chain joins TRBV7-2 and TRBJ2-7; D ambiguous. Germline CDR1 and CDR2: SGHTA and FQGNSA. This CDR3 is 13 amino acids long. V was cut by 6 bases and J by 5 bases, with 14 bases left in between. The DNA of the CDR3 is TGTGCCAGCAGTTTCGTGGGCTGGGACGAGCAGTACTTC. It is translated as CASSFVGWDEQYF.

This clonotype was recorded at least ten times. This chain links TRBV28 with TRBJ1-2, with a tentative D call TRBD1 (6 bases). The V end was cut by 6 bases, the J end by 4 bases, with 15 bases between. CDR1 and CDR2 (germline): MDHEN, SYDVKM. This CDR3 has 14 residues. This CDR3 reads CASSPSGALYGYTF. The CDR3, as DNA: TGTGCCAGCAGCCCTTCGGGGGCCCTCTATGGCTACACCTTC.

This clonotype was seen a few times. The chain is built from TRBV6-6 and TRBJ1-2; D not resolved. This CDR3 is built from 14 residues. Germline V gene lookup returns CDR1 MNHNY and CDR2 SVGAGI (reference sequence). V gave up 0 bases and J gave up 1 base, with 6 bases separating them. The CDR3 spells CASSYSEDNYGYTF. CDR3 coding DNA: TGTGCCAGCAGTTACTCGGAGGATAACTATGGCTACACCTTC.

This clonotype showed up just a few times. The chain recombines TRBV14 with TRBJ1-4; D not certain. V dropped 0 bases and J dropped 4 bases, with 3 bases sitting between them. The CDR3 is 13 residues long. Looked up from germline, CDR1 is SGHDN and CDR2 is FVKESK. CDR3 sequence: CASSQEFNEKLFF. The CDR3 nucleotides read TGTGCCAGCAGCCAAGAGTTTAATGAAAAACTGTTTTTT.

The genes are TRBV12-3 or TRBV12-4 and TRBJ2-1, with D possibly being TRBD1 (5 bases). Trimming cost V 2 bases and J 5 bases, with 10 bases left between them. The CDR3 runs 14 residues. CDR3 in amino acids: CASSLSAGNNEQFF. Written as DNA, the CDR3 is TGTGCCAGCAGTTTATCCGCAGGGAACAATGAGCAGTTCTTC.

The sample holds a few counts of this clonotype. The V call is TRBV30, the J call TRBJ1-2, with 9 nucleotides matching TRBD1. After removal of 8 bases from V and 6 bases from J, the junction contained 10 bases not matched to a gene. The CDR3 runs 13 residues. From germline, CDR1 is GTSNPN and CDR2 SVGIG (reference sequence). The CDR3 DNA is TGTGCCAGTCCGGGACAGGGAGGCCATGGCTACACCTTC. As protein: CASPGQGGHGYTF.

This clonotype was counted many times. CDR3 coding DNA: TGTGCCAGCGGCCCTCACGTGAACACTGAAGCTTTCTTT. This sequence encodes CASGPHVNTEAFF. The chain uses TRBV11-2 and TRBJ1-1; D call uncertain. This CDR3 has 13 residues. Germline V CDR1 and CDR2: SGHAT, FQNNGV. Between the trimmed V and J ends, which lost 8 bases and 0 bases, there was a span of 10 bases.

The gene calls are TRBV12-3 or TRBV12-4 and TRBJ2-6; D tentatively reads TRBD1 or TRBD2 (5 bases each). V was cut by 8 bases and J by 0 bases, with 17 bases left in between. CDR3 size: 17 residues. CDR3 nucleotide sequence: TGTGCCAGCTCACCAAACTCGGGGCGCTCTGGGGCCAACGTCCTGACTTTC. It codes for CASSPNSGRSGANVLTF.

In its sample, this clonotype was seen many times. This chain connects TRBV12-3 or TRBV12-4 to TRBJ1-2; D remains ambiguous. CDR3 size: 14 residues. V was trimmed by 4 bases and J by 3 bases, leaving 12 bases between them. CDR3 DNA: TGTGCCAGCAGTTGGTCCCCCGGTGACTATGGCTACACCTTC. Translation: CASSWSPGDYGYTF.

The gene calls are TRBV7-2 and TRBJ1-5, with D possibly matching TRBD1 (5 bases). Germline CDR1 is SGHTA and CDR2 is FQGNSA. This CDR3 contains 14 residues. Trimming took off 3 bases at V and 7 bases at J, with 13 bases between the two ends. CDR3 sequence reads: CASSFWQGGQPQHF. In DNA form, the CDR3 reads TGTGCCAGCAGCTTCTGGCAGGGCGGCCAGCCCCAGCATTTT.

This clonotype was found many times. The V and J genes are TRBV7-2 and TRBJ1-2; D gene unclear. The CDR3 extends over 15 amino acids. The ends were cut back, 6 bases at V and 3 bases at J, with 17 bases in the middle. Germline lookup yields CDR1 SGHTA and CDR2 FQGNSA. The chain's CDR3 is CASREQPLGDYGYTF. The CDR3 nucleotides are TGTGCCAGCAGGGAGCAGCCCCTGGGAGACTATGGCTACACCTTC.

This clonotype was detected ten times or more. The DNA for the CDR3 is TGTGCCAGTAGGAGAGATACAACAAACTATGGCTACACCTTC. It encodes CASRRDTTNYGYTF. The rearrangement joins TRBV19 to TRBJ1-2; no reliable D call. Deletions cut 6 bases from V and 2 bases from J, with 13 bases between. The germline V gene encodes CDR1 LNHDA and CDR2 SQIVND (reference sequence). The CDR3 length is 14 residues.

The rearrangement uses TRBV7-2 and TRBJ2-7; D gene ambiguous. The CDR3 covers 14 residues. CDR1 is SGHTA, CDR2 FQGNSA, per germline. Trimming cost V 8 bases and J 1 base, with 15 bases left between them. The CDR3 sequence is CASEPPARSYEQYF. In nucleotides, the CDR3 is TGTGCCAGCGAACCCCCCGCCAGGTCCTACGAGCAGTACTTC.

This clonotype has a handful of counts. J is TRBJ2-1 and V is TRBV3-1; D call uncertain. The CDR3 is made up of 14 amino acids. CDR1 LGHDT and CDR2 YNNKEL come from the germline V gene (reference sequence). V was clipped by 0 bases and J by 10 bases, with 13 bases between them. The CDR3 here is CASSQEGFAREQFF. The CDR3 DNA is TGTGCCAGCAGCCAAGAAGGGTTCGCGAGAGAGCAGTTCTTC.

Regarding this clonotype: Its ends do not fully match the called genes, so a read error is possible. This rearrangement joins TRBV9 to TRBJ2-5; possibly TRBD1 or TRBD2 for D (5 bases each). The length of the CDR3 is 12 residues. Germline CDR1 is SGDLS and CDR2 is YYNGEE. CDR3 sequence: CASSVVGSPGGF. DNA of the CDR3: TGTGCCAGCAGCGTAGTGGGCTCCCCTGGGGGCTTC.

The CDR3 spells CASSSGQLPSEAFF. The CDR3 region has the DNA TGCGCCAGCAGCTCGGGACAATTGCCATCTGAAGCTTTCTTT. The chain carries TRBV5-1 and TRBJ1-1, with a weak D call TRBD1 (6 bases). In germline, CDR1 is SGHRS, CDR2 YFSETQ. Trimming removed 3 bases at V and 6 bases at J, with 15 bases between. The CDR3 runs 14 residues.

This chain links TRBV30 with TRBJ1-5; D is uncertain. Per germline, CDR1 GTSNPN and CDR2 SVGIG (reference sequence). The CDR3 spans 14 residues. V lost 3 bases to trimming and J lost 0 bases, with 9 bases between them. The CDR3 DNA sequence: TGTGCCTGGAGGGAGGACCTTAGCAATCAGCCCCAGCATTTT. Amino acids: CAWREDLSNQPQHF. Looking up the rest from reference TRBV30 and TRBJ1-5 gives the full variable domain: SQTIHQWPATLVQPVGSPLSLECTVEGTSNPNLYWYRQAAGRGLQLLFYSVGIGQISSEVPQNLSASRPQDRQFILSSKKLLLSDSGFYLCAWREDLSNQPQHFGDGTRLSIL.

The chain uses TRBV30 and TRBJ2-6; no reliable D call. The V end was cut by 5 bases, the J end by 0 bases, with 5 bases between. Per the germline V gene, CDR1 is GTSNPN and CDR2 is SVGIG (reference sequence). The CDR3 totals 13 residues. The CDR3 region is CAWDSSGANVLTF. DNA for the CDR3: TGTGCCTGGGATTCCTCTGGGGCCAACGTCCTGACTTTC. The whole variable domain, remainder taken from reference TRBV30 and TRBJ2-6, is SQTIHQWPATLVQPVGSPLSLECTVEGTSNPNLYWYRQAAGRGLQLLFYSVGIGQISSEVPQNLSASRPQDRQFILSSKKLLLSDSGFYLCAWDSSGANVLTFGAGSRLTVL.

This clonotype occurred many times. The chain couples TRBV12-5 to TRBJ1-1; D remains unclear. This CDR3 has 13 residues. The germline gives CDR1 LGHNT, CDR2 FRNRAP. The V end was cut by 3 bases, the J end by 1 base, with 6 bases between. The chain's CDR3 is CASGLEENTEAFF. DNA of the CDR3: TGTGCTAGTGGTTTAGAAGAGAACACTGAAGCTTTCTTT. Full variable domain (outside the CDR3, taken from reference TRBV12-5 and TRBJ1-1): DARVTQTPRHKVTEMGQEVTMRCQPILGHNTVFWYRQTMMQGLELLAYFRNRAPLDDSGMPKDRFSAEMPDATLATLKIQPSEPRDSAVYFCASGLEENTEAFFGQGTRLTVV.

This clonotype was observed many times. The J gene is TRBJ1-4, the V gene TRBV28; possible D gene TRBD1, 5 bases. The length of the CDR3 is 14 residues. Trimming removed 7 bases from V and 8 bases from J, with 17 bases in between. Per the germline V gene, CDR1 is MDHEN and CDR2 is SYDVKM. The CDR3 protein is CASNPVGREEKLFF. CDR3 coding DNA: TGTGCCAGCAACCCCGTCGGCAGGGAGGAAAAACTGTTTTTT.

The table lists this clonotype with a few counts. This sequence joins TRBV27 and TRBJ2-2; the D gene is possibly TRBD1 (6 bases). The CDR3 covers 14 residues. Germline-derived CDR1 and CDR2 are MNHEY and SMNVEV (reference sequence). With 5 bases removed from V and 8 bases from J, the gap between germline ends came to 15 bases. CDR3 bases: TGTGCCAGCAGTCTAAACAGGGAAGTAGGGGAGCTGTTTTTT. This sequence encodes CASSLNREVGELFF.

There are a few counts of this clonotype. This chain's CDR3 is CASSLDVGGEPNYGYTF. The CDR3 coding sequence is TGTGCCAGCAGCTTAGATGTGGGGGGAGAGCCTAACTATGGCTACACCTTC. The chain couples TRBV11-2 to TRBJ1-2, with TRBD1 as a possible D gene (5 bases). V was clipped by 0 bases and J by 0 bases, with 14 bases between them. Germline CDR1 is SGHAT and CDR2 is FQNNGV. This CDR3 has 17 amino acids.

CDR3 loop: CASSLFISGAEITGELFF. In nucleotides, the CDR3 is TGCGCCAGCAGCTTGTTTATAAGCGGGGCCGAGATCACCGGGGAGCTGTTTTTT. The rearrangement joins TRBV5-1 to TRBJ2-2; 7 bases fit TRBD2. Per the germline V gene, CDR1 is SGHRS and CDR2 is YFSETQ. CDR3 length equals 18 residues. After removal of 1 base from V and 4 bases from J, the junction contained 13 bases not matched to a gene.

This chain connects TRBV6-1 to TRBJ2-7; D is ambiguous. This CDR3 contains 16 residues. V lost 5 bases and J lost 3, with 20 bases in between. Germline V CDR1 and CDR2: MNHNS, SASEGT. The CDR3 sequence: CASSPSGVNANYEQYF. The DNA for the CDR3 is TGTGCCAGCAGTCCTAGTGGGGTTAACGCGAACTACGAGCAGTACTTC.

This clonotype showed up just a few times. The chain couples TRBV27 to TRBJ1-5; a possible D gene is TRBD1 (5 bases). This CDR3 is 13 amino acids long. Germline-derived CDR1 and CDR2 are MNHEY and SMNVEV (reference sequence). The V end was cut by 3 bases, the J end by 5 bases, with 8 bases between. The CDR3 bases are TGTGCCAGCAGTTTGACAGCCGATCAGCCCCAGCATTTT. Translating it yields CASSLTADQPQHF.

This clonotype was counted a few times. The rearrangement uses TRBV13 and TRBJ2-7; 13 bases map to TRBD2. Germline V CDR1 and CDR2: PRHDT, FYEKMQ (reference sequence). With V trimmed by 6 bases and J by 5 bases, 16 bases remained unmatched. The CDR3 is made up of 18 amino acids. The CDR3 here is CASSFGLAGAIGKDEQYF. In nucleotides, the CDR3 is TGTGCCAGCAGTTTCGGACTAGCGGGAGCGATTGGTAAAGACGAGCAGTACTTC. The whole variable domain, remainder taken from reference TRBV13 and TRBJ2-7, is AAGVIQSPRHLIKEKRETATLKCYPIPRHDTVYWYQQGPGQDPQFLISFYEKMQSDKGSIPDRFSAQQFSDYHSELNMSSLELGDSALYFCASSFGLAGAIGKDEQYFGPGTRLTVT.

The sample holds many counts of this clonotype. This chain links TRBV2 with TRBJ2-1, with 9 nucleotides matching TRBD2. There are 16 residues in the CDR3. V gave up 6 bases and J gave up 0 bases; unmatched junction bases: 6. Per germline, CDR1 SNHLY and CDR2 FYNNEI. CDR3 in amino acids: CASRDTSGRSYNEQFF. DNA of the CDR3: TGTGCCAGCAGAGATACTAGCGGGCGCTCCTACAATGAGCAGTTCTTC. The full variable domain, in which reference TRBV2 and TRBJ2-1 provide the parts outside the CDR3, is EPEVTQTPSHQVTQMGQEVILRCVPISNHLYFYWYRQILGQKVEFLVSFYNNEISEKSEIFDDQFSVERPDGSNFTLKIRSTKLEDSAMYFCASRDTSGRSYNEQFFGPGTRLTVL.

The chain recombines TRBV12-3 or TRBV12-4 with TRBJ2-3; 8 nucleotides align to TRBD1. This CDR3 region has 14 residues. Losses at the gene ends were 2 bases for V and 5 bases for J; bases not matched to a gene: 3. CDR3 coding DNA: TGTGCCAGCAGTTTACAGGGGGCAGGAGATACGCAGTATTTT. Its translation: CASSLQGAGDTQYF.

In this sample, this clonotype turned up many times. This sequence joins TRBV3-1 and TRBJ1-4, with D possibly TRBD1 on 5 matching bases. V was clipped by 4 bases and J by 4 bases, with 16 bases between them. The germline CDR1 and CDR2 sequences are LGHDT and YNNKEL (reference sequence). This CDR3 region has 16 residues. CDR3 loop: CASSPGASEGNEKLFF. The CDR3 DNA follows: TGTGCCAGCAGCCCCGGGGCCTCAGAGGGTAATGAAAAACTGTTTTTT.

This clonotype was recorded many times. This chain connects TRBV2 to TRBJ2-6, with 7 nucleotides matching TRBD1. The CDR3 is 16 amino acids. V shed 1 base and J 2 bases; nucleotides not matched to a gene: 2. Germline assignment: CDR1 SNHLY and CDR2 FYNNEI. CDR3 loop: CASSEGQGAGANVLTF. CDR3 sequence (DNA): TGTGCCAGCAGTGAAGGGCAGGGGGCTGGGGCCAACGTCCTGACTTTC.